A single TCR beta chain is shown here with its context. Its antigen is unknown. CDR3 length equals 13 residues. Trimming took 8 bases from V and 2 from J, leaving 9 bases between them. Looked up from germline, CDR1 is SNHLY and CDR2 is FYNNEI. The data derive from a study of vaccination and CD4 T cells after COVID-19. Study in general: Cultures serving as controls received a peptide pool (CEFX or HIV-1 Nef) or no peptide.

CD4+ T cells that had been cultured provided DNA sequenced with the Oncomine TCR Beta short-read assay. TCRdb redid the calling of the PCR reads with MiXCR, one entry per CDR3 protein. In the table there are roughly 16,000 distinct CDR3 sequences, approximately 54% of which are singletons. Documented treatment: roughly ten-day PBMC culture with coronavirus spike peptide pools or control peptides (ViraFEST assay). This TCR was recovered from a human donor who had recovered from COVID-19. Sequenced: CD4+ T cells from blood, cultured in vitro. The chain links TRBV2 to TRBJ2-2; D is unclear. CDR3 DNA sequence: TGTGCCAGCCGGAAGGGAAACACCGGGGAGCTGTTTTTT. Protein product: CASRKGNTGELFF.